The 29 T cell receptor beta chains below were found in one sample sequenced in a study of blood T cell repertoires in COVID-19. The assay was immunoSEQ multiplex PCR, and TCRdb's table has in-frame clones only and misses some. The table lists 130,000 to 150,000 clones, 84% of them singletons. Material for sequencing was peripheral blood. The receptor set was obtained from a woman of 80 years or more in a cohort sampled during active or convalescent COVID-19.

CDR3 residues: CASSDPLHNEQFF. CDR3 coding DNA: TGTGCCAGCAGTGACCCCCTACACAATGAGCAGTTCTTC. The rearrangement joins TRBV6-1 to TRBJ2-1; no reliable D call. CDR3 length: 13 amino acids. V was trimmed by 3 bases and J by 5 bases, leaving 8 bases between them. Germline CDR1 MNHNS, CDR2 SASEGT.

The chain recombines TRBV7-3 with TRBJ2-3; D possibly corresponds to TRBD2 (6 bases). V shed 5 bases and J shed 5 bases, with 20 bases lying between them. The CDR3 spans 16 residues. The V gene's germline CDR1 is SGHTA and CDR2 FQGTGA. The CDR3 spells CASSPLTRGGLDTQYF. The CDR3 nucleotides read TGTGCCAGCAGCCCGTTGACTAGAGGTGGCCTAGATACGCAGTATTTT.

The chain carries TRBV2 and TRBJ2-5; TRBD1 is a possible D gene (6 bases). Germline V gene lookup returns CDR1 SNHLY and CDR2 FYNNEI. Trimming removed 4 bases from V and 5 bases from J, with 8 bases in between. CDR3 length: 12 residues. CDR3 residues: CASSGQEETQYF. In DNA form, the CDR3 reads TGTGCCAGCAGTGGACAGGAGGAGACCCAGTACTTC.

This clone was picked up one time. The chain combines TRBV5-1 with TRBJ2-1, with TRBD2 matching over 8 bases. After removal of 10 bases from V and 7 bases from J, the junction contained 13 bases not matched to a gene. This CDR3 contains 14 residues. Germline CDR1 SGHRS, CDR2 YFSETQ. CDR3 in amino acids: CASTTGGAINEQFF. CDR3 DNA: TGCGCCTCCACAACCGGGGGGGCCATAAATGAGCAGTTCTTC.

The chain is built from TRBV3-1 (or the pseudogene TRBV3-2) and TRBJ1-1; tentatively, D is TRBD1 (5 bases). Per germline, CDR1 LGHDT and CDR2 YNNKEL (reference sequence). CDR3 length equals 12 residues. Trimming pared 4 bases from V and 7 bases from J, leaving 10 bases between. The CDR3 loop reads CASSLTGFEAFF. CDR3 DNA: TGTGCCAGCAGCCTAACAGGCTTTGAAGCTTTCTTT.

The chain links TRBV29-1 to TRBJ2-3; weak D call: TRBD1 (5 bases). Trimming left V 7 bases short and J 0 bases short, with 14 bases between. This CDR3 is 14 amino acids long. The germline V gene encodes CDR1 SQVTM and CDR2 ANQGSEA. In DNA, the CDR3 is TGCAGCGCCCCAAGCGACAGAAGCACAGATACGCAGTATTTT. This codes for CSAPSDRSTDTQYF.

V and J are TRBV9 and TRBJ2-3, with D unresolved. This CDR3 contains 14 residues. V gave up 0 bases and J gave up 3 bases, with 8 bases separating them. Germline V gene lookup returns CDR1 SGDLS and CDR2 YYNGEE. The CDR3 sequence: CASSVGTRTDTQYF. Here the CDR3 DNA reads TGTGCCAGCAGCGTAGGAACGAGAACAGATACGCAGTATTTT. The whole variable domain, remainder taken from reference TRBV9 and TRBJ2-3, is DSGVTQTPKHLITATGQRVTLRCSPRSGDLSVYWYQQSLDQGLQFLIQYYNGEERAKGNILERFSAQQFPDLHSELNLSSLELGDSALYFCASSVGTRTDTQYFGPGTRLTVL.

This clone was counted only a few times. The rearrangement uses TRBV5-1 and TRBJ1-1; 9 bases map to TRBD1. The ends lost 3 bases at V and 1 base at J; junction bases unmatched: 4. This CDR3 region has 15 residues. CDR1 and CDR2 from the germline V gene are SGHRS and YFSETQ. CDR3 coding DNA: TGCGCCAGCAGCTACGGGACAGGGCGGAACACTGAAGCTTTCTTT. Its translation: CASSYGTGRNTEAFF.

The chain carries TRBV9 and TRBJ2-5; D gene ambiguous. Germline values: CDR1 SGDLS, CDR2 YYNGEE. The CDR3 has 13 amino acids. Between the trimmed V and J ends, which lost 5 bases and 0 bases, there was a span of 8 bases. The CDR3 region has the DNA TGTGCCAGCAGTAGGCAGGACCAAGAGACCCAGTACTTC. Encoded protein: CASSRQDQETQYF.

The chain uses TRBV6-5 and TRBJ1-2, with D possibly being TRBD1 (6 bases). V lost 4 bases, J lost 1 base, and 10 bases lay in between. Germline CDR1 reads MNHEY; CDR2 reads SVGAGI. The CDR3 is 14 residues long. CDR3 in amino acids: CASSSQGFNYGYTF. CDR3 in DNA: TGTGCCAGCAGTTCACAGGGATTTAACTATGGCTACACCTTC.

V usage is TRBV12-1 and J usage is TRBJ2-7; the table's D call, TRBD1, was not checked against the DNA. TRBV12-1 is termed a pseudogene. CDR3 length: 16 amino acids. CDR3: CASTYLSEDRIHEQYF. The CDR3 nucleotides read TGTGCCAGCACCTACCTTAGTGAGGACAGGATCCACGAGCAGTACTTC.

The rearrangement joins TRBV28 to TRBJ2-3; no reliable D call. The CDR3 sequence is 13 residues long. The germline V gene encodes CDR1 MDHEN and CDR2 SYDVKM. V was shortened by 1 base and J by 6 bases, with 8 bases between the two germline ends. In DNA, the CDR3 is TGTGCCAGCAGTTTATCTATTGCGGATACGCAGTATTTT. It yields the protein CASSLSIADTQYF. The full variable domain, in which reference TRBV28 and TRBJ2-3 provide the parts outside the CDR3, is DVKVTQSSRYLVKRTGEKVFLECVQDMDHENMFWYRQDPGLGLRLIYFSYDVKMKEKGDIPEGYSVSREKKERFSLILESASTNQTSMYLCASSLSIADTQYFGPGTRLTVL.

The DNA of the CDR3 is TGTGCCAGCAGCTTAGGTACAACTAATGAAAAACTGTTTTTT. Its protein product is CASSLGTTNEKLFF. The V gene is TRBV7-9, the J gene TRBJ1-4, with unresolved D. Between the trimmed V and J ends, which lost 1 base and 0 bases, there was a span of 3 bases. CDR1 and CDR2 (germline): SEHNR, FQNEAQ (reference sequence). The CDR3 length is 14 residues. Using reference TRBV7-9 and TRBJ1-4 for the parts outside the CDR3, the full variable domain is DTGVSQNPRHKITKRGQNVTFRCDPISEHNRLYWYRQTLGQGPEFLTYFQNEAQLEKSRLLSDRFSAERPKGSFSTLEIQRTEQGDSAMYLCASSLGTTNEKLFFGSGTQLSVL.

In this sample, this clone turned up once. This chain uses TRBV29-1 with TRBJ1-1; D unclear. Trimming pared 1 base from V and 3 bases from J, leaving 9 bases between. Germline V gene data show CDR1 as SQVTM and CDR2 as ANQGSEA. The CDR3 runs to 13 residues. The CDR3: CSVEVSQDTEAFF. The CDR3 DNA sequence: TGCAGCGTTGAAGTTTCGCAGGACACTGAAGCTTTCTTT.

The chain couples TRBV7-9 to TRBJ1-3; D remains ambiguous. The CDR3 spans 17 residues. Trimming took off 1 base at V and 0 bases at J, with 13 bases between the two ends. The germline V gene encodes CDR1 SEHNR and CDR2 FQNEAQ (reference sequence). CDR3 bases: TGTGCCAGCAGCTTAGGGGCCAGCCTCATCTCTGGAAACACCATATATTTT. It is translated as CASSLGASLISGNTIYF.

The chain recombines TRBV4-1 with TRBJ1-6; TRBD1 matches 8 bases. The J segment lost 7 bases and the V segment lost 0 bases, leaving 8 bases of the junction unmatched. The CDR3 has 17 amino acids. From germline, CDR1 is MGHRA and CDR2 YSYEKL. CDR3 amino acids: CASSQDPPGGLNSPLHF. The CDR3 DNA reads as TGCGCCAGCAGCCAAGATCCTCCAGGGGGCTTGAATTCACCCCTCCACTTT.

The chain carries TRBV28 and TRBJ1-1; TRBD1 matches at 7 bases. V shed 8 bases, J shed 0 bases, and the junction held 3 bases outside the gene matches. This CDR3 region has 13 residues. CDR1 is MDHEN, CDR2 SYDVKM, per germline. The CDR3 loop reads CASEGAMNTEAFF. For the CDR3, the DNA is TGTGCCAGCGAGGGGGCTATGAACACTGAAGCTTTCTTT.

The chain joins TRBV6-6 to TRBJ2-2, with D uncertain. V lost 5 bases, J lost 0 bases, and 16 bases lay in between. Germline V gene data show CDR1 as MNHNY and CDR2 as SVGAGI (reference sequence). The CDR3 is 17 amino acids. The DNA for the CDR3 is TGTGCCAGCAGTCGATGGGCCAGGAAGACGAACACCGGGGAGCTGTTTTTT. It translates to CASSRWARKTNTGELFF.

In its sample, this clone was seen a few times. The chain carries TRBV7-6 and TRBJ2-7; TRBD1 aligns across 9 bases. The germline gives CDR1 SGHVS, CDR2 FNYEAQ. Trimming cost V 4 bases and J 2 bases; bases outside gene matches: 12. This CDR3 comprises 17 residues. The CDR3 reads CASSSPWGQGSPYEQYV. The CDR3, as DNA: TGTGCCAGCAGCTCCCCGTGGGGACAGGGTTCACCCTACGAGCAGTACGTC.

The V and J genes are TRBV28 and TRBJ1-4; D is unresolved. The germline CDR1 and CDR2 sequences are MDHEN and SYDVKM. This CDR3 contains 12 residues. Trimming took 2 bases from V and 5 from J, leaving 3 bases between them. CDR3 residues: CASSLQNEKLFF. Written as DNA, the CDR3 is TGTGCCAGCAGTTTACAGAATGAAAAACTGTTTTTT.

The chain combines TRBV7-6 with TRBJ2-7; D is ambiguous. The germline V gene has CDR1 SGHVS and CDR2 FNYEAQ. Trimming pared 1 base from V and 2 bases from J, leaving 15 bases between. The length of the CDR3 is 16 residues. CDR3 sequence (DNA): TGTGCCAGCAGCTTAGGTGCCCCTACTCAAACCTACGAGCAGTACTTC. It encodes CASSLGAPTQTYEQYF.

The chain employs TRBV7-3 and TRBJ2-3; D gene uncertain. This CDR3 spans 15 amino acids. Deletions cut 0 bases from V and 2 bases from J, with 9 bases between. CDR1 is SGHTA and CDR2 is FQGTGA in the germline V gene. The CDR3 sequence: CASSLTAGYTDTQYF. Written as DNA, the CDR3 is TGTGCCAGCAGCTTAACCGCAGGCTACACAGATACGCAGTATTTT.

V is TRBV5-5 and J is TRBJ2-7; no reliable D call. V lost 2 bases to trimming and J lost 3 bases, with 9 bases between them. Germline V CDR1 and CDR2: SGHKS, YYEKEE (reference sequence). CDR3 length: 13 amino acids. CDR3 nucleotide sequence: TGTGCCAGCAGCTTAGCGTTTAGCTACGAGCAGTACGTC. It yields the protein CASSLAFSYEQYV.

The genes are TRBV9 and TRBJ2-4, with 11 bases identical to TRBD2. The length of the CDR3 is 16 residues. The V gene end was trimmed by 4 bases and the J gene end by 3 bases; junction bases not matched to a gene: 6. CDR1 is SGDLS and CDR2 is YYNGEE in the germline V gene. CDR3 sequence: CASSPGLAGGKNIQYF. CDR3 bases: TGTGCCAGCAGCCCGGGGCTAGCGGGGGGCAAAAACATTCAGTACTTC. Looking up the rest from reference TRBV9 and TRBJ2-4 gives the full variable domain: DSGVTQTPKHLITATGQRVTLRCSPRSGDLSVYWYQQSLDQGLQFLIQYYNGEERAKGNILERFSAQQFPDLHSELNLSSLELGDSALYFCASSPGLAGGKNIQYFGAGTRLSVL.

The chain combines TRBV28 with TRBJ2-4; D is possibly TRBD2 (5 bases). This CDR3 is built from 16 residues. Trimming stripped 3 bases from V and 1 base from J, with 13 bases between. Germline lookup yields CDR1 MDHEN and CDR2 SYDVKM. The CDR3 sequence is CASSLLGRGAKNIQYF. The CDR3 DNA follows: TGTGCCAGCAGTTTGCTGGGCCGAGGGGCCAAAAACATTCAGTACTTC. Full variable domain (remainder filled in from reference TRBV28 and TRBJ2-4): DVKVTQSSRYLVKRTGEKVFLECVQDMDHENMFWYRQDPGLGLRLIYFSYDVKMKEKGDIPEGYSVSREKKERFSLILESASTNQTSMYLCASSLLGRGAKNIQYFGAGTRLSVL.

The chain employs TRBV19 and TRBJ1-4; D gene unclear. The germline gives CDR1 LNHDA, CDR2 SQIVND (reference sequence). V dropped 5 bases and J dropped 2 bases, with 15 bases sitting between them. This CDR3 is built from 16 residues. The CDR3 region is CASSPSEVNTNEKLFF. CDR3 nucleotide sequence: TGTGCCAGTAGTCCAAGTGAGGTTAACACTAATGAAAAACTGTTTTTT.

The V gene is TRBV5-1, the J gene TRBJ2-3; 9 bases line up with TRBD2. CDR1 is SGHRS and CDR2 is YFSETQ in the germline V gene. V dropped 1 base and J dropped 1; count of bases not matched to a gene: 13. This CDR3 is 19 amino acids long. The CDR3 region is CASSLPFGGGATGTDTQYF. CDR3 coding DNA: TGCGCCAGCAGCTTGCCTTTTGGCGGGGGGGCCACTGGCACAGATACGCAGTATTTT.

The chain has TRBV5-6 and TRBJ2-7; D is ambiguous. The CDR3 spans 14 residues. V lost 5 bases to trimming and J lost 0 bases, with 12 bases between them. Germline assignment: CDR1 SGHDT and CDR2 YYEEEE. The CDR3 loop reads CASSTVGSSYEQYV. CDR3 DNA: TGTGCCAGCAGTACGGTGGGCAGCTCCTACGAGCAGTACGTC.

The J gene is TRBJ2-1, the V gene TRBV4-1; no reliable D call. V gave up 4 bases and J gave up 8 bases, with 12 bases separating them. Germline assignment: CDR1 MGHRA and CDR2 YSYEKL. The CDR3 is 13 residues long. CDR3 nucleotide sequence: TGCGCCAGCAGCCCACCGGGTCTGCATGAGCAGTTCTTC. This translates into CASSPPGLHEQFF.